This TCR beta chain was captured by sequencing in a study of blood T cells in healthy people across ages. Across the whole study: Capturing about one barcoded beta molecule per two T cells was achieved by template switching. Overall study findings and caveats: The percentage of naive T cells correlated strongly with TCR beta diversity. In long-lived donors, naive CD4+ cell counts and diversity exceeded those of aged donors.

The CDR3 consists of 13 residues. The germline V gene has CDR1 DFQATT and CDR2 SNEGSKA (reference sequence). The J segment lost 4 bases and the V segment lost 5 bases, leaving 6 bases of the junction unmatched. Next came a second PCR, run for about 6 to 12 cycles, which used a sample-barcoded 5' primer along with a J-beta primer mix. Tagging of each cDNA molecule was performed by a template-switch adaptor with 12 random nucleotides. Each CDR3 protein gets one entry after TCRdb re-called the 5' RACE reads with MiXCR. The table includes 870,000 or so distinct CDR3 sequences, about 30% detected once. This clonotype was recorded many times. Its antigen is as yet unknown.

V is TRBV20-1 and J is TRBJ2-3; 7 nucleotides line up with TRBD2. Sequencing input: blood. This sequence originates from a woman of 80 years or more in good health. The CDR3 DNA reads as TGCAGTGCTGGAGTACTAGCGCCAGATACGCAGTATTTT. Protein sequence: CSAGVLAPDTQYF.